The sequence of this T cell receptor beta chain was determined in a study of T-cell reconstitution after alpha-beta-depleted transplantation in children. Study findings and constraints: Several hundred graft clones that had expanded were reportedly the source of alpha-beta T cells about two months after transplant. Newly produced T cells mostly provided counts and TCRbeta diversity after one year, as hyperexpanded clones declined.

This clonotype was recorded a few times. Antigen: not known. The CDR3 length is 15 residues. Germline-derived CDR1 and CDR2 are SGHVS and FQNEAQ. V was clipped by 5 bases and J by 6 bases, with 14 bases between them. This sample's TCRbeta library carried unique molecular identifier barcodes. Using its own MiXCR run on the PCR reads, TCRdb lists one record per CDR3 protein. The table shows 200,000 to 250,000 distinct CDR3 sequences, with roughly 25% occurring only once. The V and J genes are TRBV7-8 and TRBJ1-6; D unresolved. The TCR originated in a female patient aged 2-9 years who had a stem cell transplant for congenital amegakaryocytic thrombocytopenia, so the T cells may come from the graft donor. The material sequenced was PBMCs, mostly from graft donor cells, taken 360 days after TCRalphabeta/CD19-depleted stem cell transplant. This CDR3 reads CASSVGPEGNSPLHF. CDR3 DNA sequence: TGTGCCAGCAGCGTAGGGCCCGAGGGTAATTCACCCCTCCACTTT.